Described below is a single TCR beta chain sequence and its context. The germline CDR1 and CDR2 sequences are LNHDA and SQIVND (reference sequence). The J segment lost 0 bases and the V segment lost 6 bases, leaving 5 bases of the junction unmatched. The CDR3 covers 15 residues. These data originate in a study of OX40 agonist ivuxolimab in advanced cancers. TCRdb's table, derived via immunoSEQ multiplex PCR, lists solely in-frame clones and lacks some. The sample consists of roughly 35,000 clones, 81% of them appearing once. V gene TRBV19 combines with J gene TRBJ1-5; 7 bases match TRBD1. Sequencing was performed on CD4+ or CD8+ T cells sorted from blood, taken in a trial of the OX40 agonist ivuxolimab. The clonotype originates from an adult with an advanced solid tumor such as melanoma, head and neck, liver or kidney cancer. Here the CDR3 reads CASSLGQTSNQPQHF. CDR3 sequence (DNA): TGTGCCAGTAGCTTGGGACAGACTAGCAATCAGCCCCAGCATTTT.